This T cell receptor beta chain was captured in a study of monozygotic twins with inflammatory bowel disease. UMIs that included a 6-nucleotide sample barcode were added by template switching, which took place during cDNA synthesis. For each CDR3 protein, TCRdb gives one entry from its re-call of the 5' RACE reads, without DNA. Recorded for this sample: more than 300,000 distinct CDR3 sequences. Broader study findings: Fewer clonotypes were shared with others by IBD patients than by healthy twins, especially with disease activity. Findings did not support one strong IBD-associated signal or clonotype.

About this clonotype: Its antigen is unknown.

Blood samples measuring roughly 2.3 ml were taken per donor. The germline gives CDR1 MDHEN, CDR2 SYDVKM. There are 11 residues in the CDR3. The sequence was collected from a human donor with ulcerative colitis or Crohn's disease, or a healthy co-twin of an affected twin (not recorded which). The chain is built from TRBV28 and TRBJ2-7. The material sequenced was blood. This chain's CDR3 is CASSHIYEQYF. The whole variable domain, remainder taken from reference TRBV28 and TRBJ2-7, is DVKVTQSSRYLVKRTGEKVFLECVQDMDHENMFWYRQDPGLGLRLIYFSYDVKMKEKGDIPEGYSVSREKKERFSLILESASTNQTSMYLCASSHIYEQYFGPGTRLTVT.